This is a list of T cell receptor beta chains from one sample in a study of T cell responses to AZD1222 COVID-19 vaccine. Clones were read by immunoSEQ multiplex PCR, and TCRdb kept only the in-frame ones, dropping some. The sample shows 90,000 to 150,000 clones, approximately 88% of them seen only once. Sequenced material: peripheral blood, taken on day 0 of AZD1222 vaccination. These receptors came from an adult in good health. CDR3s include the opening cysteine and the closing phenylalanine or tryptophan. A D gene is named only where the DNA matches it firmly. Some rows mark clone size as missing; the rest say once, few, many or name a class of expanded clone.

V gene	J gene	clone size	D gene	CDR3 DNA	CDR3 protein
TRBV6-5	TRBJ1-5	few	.	TGTGCCAGCAGGGACATCGGGGGAAGCCAGCCCCAGCATTTT	CASRDIGGSQPQHF
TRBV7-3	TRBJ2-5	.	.	TGTGCCAGCAGCCTATCCGGGAACCAAGAGACCCAGTACTTC	CASSLSGNQETQYF
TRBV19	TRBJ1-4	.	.	TGTGCCAGTAGTATAGCGGGAGGGGCTAATGAAAAACTGTTTTTT	CASSIAGGANEKLFF
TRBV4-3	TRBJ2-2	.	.	TGCGCCAGCAGCCAAGATGGGGTGGCCGGGGAGCTGTTTTTT	CASSQDGVAGELFF
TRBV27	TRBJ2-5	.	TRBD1	TGTGCCAGCAGTTTTAATCGCCCTTTCGGGACAGGAGGGGAGACCCAGTACTTC	CASSFNRPFGTGGETQYF
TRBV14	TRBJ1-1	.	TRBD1	TGTGCCAGCAGCCAGGGACAGGGGTCGGGGAACACTGAAGCTTTCTTT	CASSQGQGSGNTEAFF
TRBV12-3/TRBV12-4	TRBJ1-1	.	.	TGTGCCAGCAGTTGGGCCATGACTGAAGCTTTCTTT	CASSWAMTEAFF
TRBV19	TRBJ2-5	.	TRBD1	TGTGCCAGTAGTTTCGACAGGGTGGAGCGGGAGACCCAGTACTTC	CASSFDRVERETQYF
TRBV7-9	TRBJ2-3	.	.	TGTGCCATCCCGACTCGGGGCCGGGGAGATACGCAGTATTTT	CAIPTRGRGDTQYF
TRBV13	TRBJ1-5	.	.	TGTGCCAGCAGCTTACCCCCCCGCGGACAGCCTGCACGGTATAGCAATCAGCCCCAGCATTTT	CASSLPPRGQPARYSNQPQHF
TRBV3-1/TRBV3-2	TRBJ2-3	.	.	TGTGCCAGCAGCCCGCAAGCGTCTAGCACAGATACGCAGTATTTT	CASSPQASSTDTQYF
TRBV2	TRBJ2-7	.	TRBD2	TGTGCCAGCAGGCCCAGCTCTAGCGGGGGGACTACTACCTACGAGCAGTACTTC	CASRPSSSGGTTTYEQYF
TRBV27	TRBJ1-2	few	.	TGTGCCAGCAGTTTGGACGCGCGGGGGGCCTTTTTGCGTCCCTACACCTTC	CASSLDARGAFLRPYTF
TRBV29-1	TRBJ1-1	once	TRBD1	TGCAGCGGGTCGGAGTTCAGCCCATATTGGACAGGGAAGAACACTGAAGCTTTCTTT	CSGSEFSPYWTGKNTEAFF
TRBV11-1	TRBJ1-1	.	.	TGTGCCAGCAGCGCCGACCATATGAACACTGAAGCTTTCTTT	CASSADHMNTEAFF
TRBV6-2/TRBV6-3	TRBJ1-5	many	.	TGTGCCAGCAGTTTTGCAGGGCAATCGGGGCAGCCCCAGCATTTT	CASSFAGQSGQPQHF
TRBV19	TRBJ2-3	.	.	TGTGCCAGTAGCCCCCTACGACAGAGCACAGATACGCAGTATTTT	CASSPLRQSTDTQYF
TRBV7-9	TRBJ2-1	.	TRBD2	TGTGCCAGCAGAGGGCCGGGGGGCAATGAGCAGTTCTTC	CASRGPGGNEQFF
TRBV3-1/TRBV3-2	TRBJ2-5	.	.	TGTGCCAGCAGCCATGCCGGGACTGCCGAAGAGACCCAGTACTTC	CASSHAGTAEETQYF
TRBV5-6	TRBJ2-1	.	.	TGTGCCAGCAGCTCCGGAACGAGGAACTCCTACAATGAGCAGTTCTTC	CASSSGTRNSYNEQFF
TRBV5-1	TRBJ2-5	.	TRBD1	TGCGCCAGCAGCTCGGGACAGCAACAAGAGACCCAGTACTTC	CASSSGQQQETQYF
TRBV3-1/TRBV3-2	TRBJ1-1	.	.	TGTGCCAGCAGCCAAAACTTACGGGACCGAGAAGCTTTCTTT	CASSQNLRDREAFF
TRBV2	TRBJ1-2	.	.	TGTGCCAGCAGTGAGGGGGGTAGAGTCTATGGCTACACCTTC	CASSEGGRVYGYTF
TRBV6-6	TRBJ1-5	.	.	TGTGCCAGCAGTGGGAATCAGCCCCAGCATTTT	CASSGNQPQHF
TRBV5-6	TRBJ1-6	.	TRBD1	TGTGCCAGCGGACAGGTTAACACCTATAATTCACCCCTCCACTTT	CASGQVNTYNSPLHF
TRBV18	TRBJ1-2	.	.	TGTGCCAGCTCACTAACGGACCGTTACGACTATGGCTACACCTTC	CASSLTDRYDYGYTF
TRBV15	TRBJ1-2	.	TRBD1	TGTGCCACCAGCAGAGCGGGACAGATCTATGGCTACACCTTC	CATSRAGQIYGYTF
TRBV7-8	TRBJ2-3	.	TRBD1	TGTGCCGGGGGGACAGGGAATGTGGATACGCAGTATTTT	CAGGTGNVDTQYF
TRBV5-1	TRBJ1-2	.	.	TGCGCCAGCAGCTTGGGACAGGAACCCTACACCTTC	CASSLGQEPYTF
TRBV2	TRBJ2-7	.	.	TGTGCCAGCGAACCCCCTTTCCAGGTTGAGAAGCAGTACTTC	CASEPPFQVEKQYF
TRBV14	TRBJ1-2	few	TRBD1	TGTGCCAGCAGCCAAGTGGAGGACAGGGGAGGCTATGGCTACACCTTC	CASSQVEDRGGYGYTF
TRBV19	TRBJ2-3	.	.	TGTGCCAGTAGTATCAGCAGGGTTAGCACAGATACGCAGTATTTT	CASSISRVSTDTQYF
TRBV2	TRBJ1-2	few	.	TGTGCCAGCGGTAGCAGTTATAACTATGGCTACACCTTC	CASGSSYNYGYTF
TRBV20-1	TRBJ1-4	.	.	TGCAGCGTGGGTTGGGGTGAAAAACTGTTTTTT	CSVGWGEKLFF
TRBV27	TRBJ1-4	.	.	TGTGCCAGCAGTTTACAGGGCCCAACTAATGAAAAACTGTTTTTT	CASSLQGPTNEKLFF
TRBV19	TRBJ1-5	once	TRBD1	TGTGCCAGTAGTGGGTCAGGGGGCCTTGGGCAGCCCCAGCATTTT	CASSGSGGLGQPQHF
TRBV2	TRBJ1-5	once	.	TGTGCCAGCAGGGCCCACGGGGGTCTTGGTCAGCCCCAGCATTTT	CASRAHGGLGQPQHF
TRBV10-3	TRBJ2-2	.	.	TGTGCCATCACCCAACAACTGACGGCCGGGGAGCTGTTTTTT	CAITQQLTAGELFF
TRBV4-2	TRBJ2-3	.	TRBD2	TGTGCCAGCAGCCTTAGCGGGGGGGCCCTCACAGATACGCAGTATTTT	CASSLSGGALTDTQYF
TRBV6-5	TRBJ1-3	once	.	TGTGCCAGCAATCCCACAGGGACTGGAAACACCATATATTTT	CASNPTGTGNTIYF
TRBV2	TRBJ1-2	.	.	TGTGCCAGCAGTGACCTAGGGCCCCTATATGGCTACACCTTC	CASSDLGPLYGYTF
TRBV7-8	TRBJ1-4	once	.	TGTGCCAGCAGTGCGACCTCGAATGAAAAACTGTTTTTT	CASSATSNEKLFF
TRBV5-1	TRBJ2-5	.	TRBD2	TGCGCCAGCAGCTTGGCCGGGACTAACCCCCAAGAGACCCAGTACTTC	CASSLAGTNPQETQYF
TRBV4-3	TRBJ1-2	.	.	TGCGCCAGCAGCCAAGACCCCACAGGGCAAAACTACACCTTC	CASSQDPTGQNYTF
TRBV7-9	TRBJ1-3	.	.	TGTGCCAGCAGCTTAACCCCCCCCGGAGTGGGGGGAAACACCATATATTTT	CASSLTPPGVGGNTIYF
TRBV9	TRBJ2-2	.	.	TGTGCCAGCAGCGAGTATCTGGGGGGCCGGGGGACCGGGGAGCTGTTTTTT	CASSEYLGGRGTGELFF
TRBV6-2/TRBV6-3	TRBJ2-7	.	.	TGTGCCAGCAGTCCCCTGGGGGCAGGGACCTACGAGCAGTACTTC	CASSPLGAGTYEQYF